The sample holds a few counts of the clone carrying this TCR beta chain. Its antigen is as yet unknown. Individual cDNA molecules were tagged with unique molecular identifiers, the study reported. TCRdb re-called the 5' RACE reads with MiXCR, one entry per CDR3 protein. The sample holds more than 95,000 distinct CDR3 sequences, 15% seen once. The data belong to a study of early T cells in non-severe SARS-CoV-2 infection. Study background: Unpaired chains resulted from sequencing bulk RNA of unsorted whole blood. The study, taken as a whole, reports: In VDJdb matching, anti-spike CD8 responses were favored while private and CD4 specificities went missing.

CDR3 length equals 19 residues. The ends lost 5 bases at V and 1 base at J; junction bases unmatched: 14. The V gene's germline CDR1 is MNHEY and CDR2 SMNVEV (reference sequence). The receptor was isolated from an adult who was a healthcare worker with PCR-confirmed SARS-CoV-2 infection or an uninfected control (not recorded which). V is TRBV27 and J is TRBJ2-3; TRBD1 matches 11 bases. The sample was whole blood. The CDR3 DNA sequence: TGTGCCAGCAGTCACCGAGGGACAGGGGGAGGGATTGGCACAGATACGCAGTATTTT. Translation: CASSHRGTGGGIGTDTQYF.